Each of the 5 T cell receptor beta chains below was sequenced from the same sample in a study of blood T cell repertoires in COVID-19. TCRdb keeps only in-frame clones here, not all; method: immunoSEQ multiplex PCR. The sample lists roughly 380,000 clones; around 87% were seen once. The sample comprised PBMCs or T cells enriched from blood (not recorded which). The origin of the receptors is a man aged 25-40 years who had recovered from COVID-19.

The rearrangement links TRBV25-1 to TRBJ1-1; D is unresolved. This CDR3 is built from 15 residues. The germline gives CDR1 MGHDK, CDR2 SYGVNS. V lost 10 bases, J lost 0 bases, and 18 bases lay in between. CDR3 loop: CATRPPGLMNTEAFF. The CDR3 coding sequence is TGTGCCACCCGCCCCCCAGGACTGATGAACACTGAAGCTTTCTTT.

The rearrangement uses TRBV6-2 or TRBV6-3 and TRBJ2-3, with D possibly being TRBD2 (5 bases). Germline V CDR1 and CDR2: MNHEY, SVGEGT. This CDR3 comprises 14 residues. Trimming removed 4 bases at V and 2 bases at J, with 10 bases between. In DNA form, the CDR3 reads TGTGCCAGCAGTTTCCGGGGTACCACAGATACGCAGTATTTT. Translation: CASSFRGTTDTQYF.

The count of this clone is one. The chain uses TRBV18 and TRBJ1-4, with 7 bases matching TRBD1. This CDR3 comprises 14 residues. J gave up 8 bases and V 2 bases, and 5 bases lay outside the gene matches. The germline gives CDR1 KGHSH, CDR2 LQKENI. In DNA form, the CDR3 reads TGTGCCAGCTCACCAACAGGGGCCAAAGAAAAACTGTTTTTT. It yields the protein CASSPTGAKEKLFF.

This rearrangement joins TRBV6-6 to TRBJ2-2, with 7 bases identical to TRBD1. There are 16 residues in the CDR3. V was pared by 0 bases and J by 2 bases, with 3 bases of the junction left unmatched. In germline, CDR1 is MNHNY, CDR2 SVGAGI (reference sequence). CDR3 sequence: CASSYSGQTNTGELFF. In nucleotides, the CDR3 is TGTGCCAGCAGTTACTCGGGACAGACAAACACCGGGGAGCTGTTTTTT.

The sample holds a few counts of this clone. This chain connects TRBV5-4 to TRBJ1-1; TRBD1 might be the D (6 bases). The CDR3 has 15 amino acids. Germline assignment: CDR1 SGHNT and CDR2 YYREEE (reference sequence). Trimming removed 4 bases from V and 5 bases from J, with 18 bases in between. CDR3 residues: CASSPSGQIGTEAFF. CDR3 sequence (DNA): TGTGCCAGCAGCCCCTCCGGACAGATAGGAACTGAAGCTTTCTTT.